The present T cell receptor beta chain was sequenced within a study (dated by TCRdb to about 2016). The library was obtained by RT-PCR. TCRdb names Illumina MiSeq as the instrument used. TCRdb reworked the public reads: Q25 trimming with fastp, MiXCR clone assembly, productive beta chains retained. Entries that share a CDR3 protein sequence are merged under the most common genes and DNA. This sample is represented by approximately 720,000 distinct CDR3 sequences; approximately 15% of them were singletons. In total, the top ten clones hold just over 3.5% of the sample. There are 11 amino acids in the CDR3, from cysteine to phenylalanine inclusive. Of the read, only the CDR3 DNA is kept; its 33 bases are in frame from base 1. The germline V gene provides CDR1 SQVTM and CDR2 ANQGSEA. The germline ends are 8 bases apart after V is trimmed by 7 bases and J by 4 bases. This clonotype has a handful of counts. This clone's antigen is unknown. Per-nucleotide qualities are absent, and no much larger clonotype sits a single base away.

Rearrangement joined TRBV29-1 to TRBJ1-3; the D segment could be TRBD1, given 5 matching bases. Sequenced material: memory CD4+ T cells from blood. This TCR derives from a female donor in good health, serving as a healthy control. The nucleotide sequence reads TGCAGCGGGAGGGGAGGAAACACCATATATTTT. Translation gives CSGRGGNTIYF. Beyond the CDR3, the reference TRBV29-1 and TRBJ1-3 genes provide the residues; the full variable domain reads: SAVISQKPSRDICQRGTSLTIQCQVDSQVTMMFWYRQQPGQSLTLIATANQGSEATYESGFVIDKFPISRPNLTFSTLTVSNMSPEDSSIYLCSGRGGNTIYFGEGSWLTVV.